One sample yielded the 4 T cell receptor beta chains listed below, sequenced in a study of metastatic and nonmetastatic thyroid tumors. Until they underwent thyroid surgery, no patient had received any treatment. TCRdb re-called clones from the PCR reads using MiXCR. The sample consists of 50,000 or so clones, approximately 15% of them appearing once. Material for sequencing was blood. The receptors were sampled from a female donor with papillary thyroid cancer or a benign thyroid nodule (not recorded which). Some clones in this sample may be carry-over from other donors' samples.

This clone was counted ten times or more. Other nucleotide sequences in the sample specify the same CDR3. This rearrangement joins TRBV5-1 to TRBJ2-7; 15 nucleotides agree with TRBD2. This CDR3 has 19 amino acids. Unmatched junction bases numbered 12, after V lost 0 bases and J lost 5 bases. CDR1 is SGHRS, CDR2 YFSETQ, per germline. DNA for the CDR3: TGCGCCAGCAGCTTGGTTGTCCGGACTAGCGGGAGGGCCCTCGACGAGCAGTACTTC. Encoded protein: CASSLVVRTSGRALDEQYF.

In this sample, this clone turned up many times. This same CDR3 is encoded by further DNA sequences in the sample. The rearrangement uses TRBV28 and TRBJ1-2; D gene uncertain. V shed 3 bases and J shed 4 bases, with 24 bases lying between them. This CDR3 has 18 residues. CDR1 and CDR2 from the germline V gene are MDHEN and SYDVKM. The CDR3 loop reads CASSFPPGSALTFYGYTF. The CDR3 coding sequence is TGTGCCAGCAGTTTCCCCCCGGGAAGTGCCCTTACCTTCTATGGCTACACCTTC.

This clone was observed many times. The rearrangement joins TRBV3-1 to TRBJ2-1; 10 nucleotides match TRBD1. This CDR3 spans 15 amino acids. Germline CDR1 LGHDT, CDR2 YNNKEL (reference sequence). The ends lost 4 bases at V and 9 bases at J; junction bases unmatched: 9. The CDR3 spells CASSPPKTGGFEQFF. The CDR3 coding sequence is TGTGCCAGCAGCCCCCCCAAGACAGGGGGCTTTGAGCAGTTCTTC.

The chain recombines TRBV11-2 with TRBJ1-2; D gene uncertain. CDR1 is SGHAT, CDR2 FQNNGV, per germline. V lost 1 base to trimming and J lost 5 bases, with 8 bases between them. This CDR3 comprises 13 residues. CDR3: CASSLGARYGYTF. As DNA, the CDR3 is TGTGCCAGCAGCTTAGGGGCGAGGTATGGCTACACCTTC. The full variable domain, in which reference TRBV11-2 and TRBJ1-2 provide the parts outside the CDR3, is EAGVAQSPRYKIIEKRQSVAFWCNPISGHATLYWYQQILGQGPKLLIQFQNNGVVDDSQLPKDRFSAERLKGVDSTLKIQPAKLEDSAVYLCASSLGARYGYTFGSGTRLTVV.